What follows is one T cell receptor beta chain and its context. The sample belongs to a study of blood T cell repertoires in COVID-19. Whole-study context: Acute and convalescent COVID-19 specimens originated in the United States, Italy and Spain. PBMCs, B-cell-depleted T cells, or T cells provided the cDNA or gDNA that made up the material.

Germline lookup yields CDR1 SGHAT and CDR2 FQNNGV. This CDR3 contains 14 residues. The J segment lost 8 bases and the V segment lost 6 bases, leaving 10 bases of the junction unmatched. Per the original methods: Reference gene primer amplification yielded estimated nucleated cell counts. TCRdb's copy holds only in-frame clones and misses some; the assay was immunoSEQ multiplex PCR. The DNA gave D and trimming, while V, J and clone size come from that table. Altogether around 700,000 clones are present, more than 80% being singletons, with the ten largest covering about 0.26%. Sequencing was carried out using peripheral blood. This rearrangement joins TRBV11-2 to TRBJ1-2; 9 nucleotides agree with TRBD1. This clonotype originated in a woman between 18 and 30 years old with acute or convalescent COVID-19. CDR3 coding DNA: TGTGCCAGCAGTTCATGGACAGGGGAGAGGGGCTACACCTTC. Translation: CASSSWTGERGYTF.